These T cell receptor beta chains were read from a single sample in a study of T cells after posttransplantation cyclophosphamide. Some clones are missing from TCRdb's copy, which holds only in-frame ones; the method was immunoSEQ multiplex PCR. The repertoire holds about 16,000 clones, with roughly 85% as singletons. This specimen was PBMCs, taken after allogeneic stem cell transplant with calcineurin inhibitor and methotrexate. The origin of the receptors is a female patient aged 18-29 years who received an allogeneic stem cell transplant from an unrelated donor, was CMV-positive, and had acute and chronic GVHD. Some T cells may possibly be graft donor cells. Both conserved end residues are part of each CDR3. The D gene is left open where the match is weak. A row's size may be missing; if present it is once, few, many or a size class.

CDR3nt: TGTGCCAGCAGTGCCCGGGGGGGGACGGGCTATGGCTACACCTTC
CDR3aa: CASSARGGTGYGYTF
abundance: .
d_gene: .
j_gene: TRBJ1-2
v_gene: TRBV6-1

CDR3nt: TGTGCCAGCACCCTCGGGGGTGCGGGCAATCAGCCCCAGCATTTT
CDR3aa: CASTLGGAGNQPQHF
abundance: .
d_gene: .
j_gene: TRBJ1-5
v_gene: TRBV6-6

CDR3nt: TGTGCCAGCAGTCCGCCCCGACAGGGGAGGAATGGCTACACCTTC
CDR3aa: CASSPPRQGRNGYTF
abundance: .
d_gene: TRBD1
j_gene: TRBJ1-2
v_gene: TRBV6-6

CDR3nt: TGTGCCACCAGCAGAGTGGGGGGCAGGGGGCAAGAGACCCAGTACTTC
CDR3aa: CATSRVGGRGQETQYF
abundance: few
d_gene: .
j_gene: TRBJ2-5
v_gene: TRBV15

CDR3nt: TGCAGCGTTGAAGGCAGGTTCGCCAATGAGCAGTTCTTC
CDR3aa: CSVEGRFANEQFF
abundance: .
d_gene: .
j_gene: TRBJ2-1
v_gene: TRBV29-1

CDR3nt: TGCGCCAGCAGCCGGGACAGGGGGCGCGCCATAGAGACCCAGTACTTC
CDR3aa: CASSRDRGRAIETQYF
abundance: .
d_gene: TRBD1
j_gene: TRBJ2-5
v_gene: TRBV4-1

CDR3nt: TGTGCCAGCAGCCCCAACCGGGACTACTCCTACGAGCAGTACTTC
CDR3aa: CASSPNRDYSYEQYF
abundance: .
d_gene: TRBD2
j_gene: TRBJ2-7
v_gene: TRBV7-6

CDR3nt: TGTGCCAGCAGCGCCCCGACAGGGCGGAATGAAAAACTGTTTTTT
CDR3aa: CASSAPTGRNEKLFF
abundance: .
d_gene: TRBD1
j_gene: TRBJ1-4
v_gene: TRBV9

CDR3nt: TGTGCCACCAGCAGAGGAGGGACAGGGACGCAGTACTTC
CDR3aa: CATSRGGTGTQYF
abundance: .
d_gene: TRBD1
j_gene: TRBJ2-7
v_gene: TRBV15

CDR3nt: TGTGCCAGCAGCCCCGGACAGGGAAGCGATGAAAAACTGTTTTTT
CDR3aa: CASSPGQGSDEKLFF
abundance: .
d_gene: TRBD1
j_gene: TRBJ1-4
v_gene: TRBV5-5

CDR3nt: TGTGCCAGCAGCTTCGGGACAGGGGCGTCTGGGGCCAACGTCCTGACTTTC
CDR3aa: CASSFGTGASGANVLTF
abundance: .
d_gene: TRBD1
j_gene: TRBJ2-6
v_gene: TRBV5-6

CDR3nt: TGTGCCATCCAAGATGGGGGCAGAGCCAACGTCCTGACTTTC
CDR3aa: CAIQDGGRANVLTF
abundance: .
d_gene: .
j_gene: TRBJ2-6
v_gene: TRBV28

CDR3nt: TGTGCCACCAAGACTAGCGGAAGCTCCTACAATGAGCAGTTCTTC
CDR3aa: CATKTSGSSYNEQFF
abundance: .
d_gene: TRBD2
j_gene: TRBJ2-1
v_gene: TRBV19

CDR3nt: TGTGCCAGCAGCTTAGCCTGGACAGGGCCCACAGATACGCAGTATTTT
CDR3aa: CASSLAWTGPTDTQYF
abundance: .
d_gene: TRBD1
j_gene: TRBJ2-3
v_gene: TRBV7-6

CDR3nt: TGTGCCAGCAGCCCGGAACAGAGCGGGCCAGCCTACAATGAGCAGTTCTTC
CDR3aa: CASSPEQSGPAYNEQFF
abundance: once
d_gene: .
j_gene: TRBJ2-1
v_gene: TRBV13

CDR3nt: TGTGCCAGCAGCGCCCCGGACAGGGGGATAGAGACCCAGTACTTC
CDR3aa: CASSAPDRGIETQYF
abundance: .
d_gene: TRBD1
j_gene: TRBJ2-5
v_gene: TRBV5-4

CDR3nt: TGTGCCAGCGGGAAACCGGGACAGGTGAACTCTGGGGCCAACGTCCTGACTTTC
CDR3aa: CASGKPGQVNSGANVLTF
abundance: few
d_gene: TRBD1
j_gene: TRBJ2-6
v_gene: TRBV5-6

CDR3nt: TGTGCCAGCAGCGTTACTAGCGGGGTTAGCTACGAGCAGTACTTC
CDR3aa: CASSVTSGVSYEQYF
abundance: .
d_gene: TRBD2
j_gene: TRBJ2-7
v_gene: TRBV28

CDR3nt: TGTGCCAGCAGTGAAGCCCGGGGGGGGACGCAGTATTTT
CDR3aa: CASSEARGGTQYF
abundance: once
d_gene: TRBD2
j_gene: TRBJ2-3
v_gene: TRBV2